The table lists the clone carrying this T cell receptor (beta chain) with a few counts. Its antigen is not known. The sample belongs to a study of regulatory T cells in long-lasting Graves disease. The CDR3 consists of 13 residues. CDR1 SQVTM and CDR2 ANQGSEA come from the germline V gene. With 6 bases removed from V and 7 bases from J, the gap between germline ends came to 13 bases. The time point: persistent/refractory GD, antithyroid drugs over 5 years with positive TRAb. Generation of the TCR library employed RNA extracted from PBMCs. Findings of the study overall: Persistent disease was characterized by preferential usage of TRBV28, TRBJ1-2 and TRBJ2-5.

Sequencing libraries for TCR beta were prepared with iRepertoire HTBI primers and Arm-PCR of CDR3 regions. Via MiXCR, TCRdb re-called the multiplex PCR reads, giving one row per CDR3 protein. Of around 400,000 distinct CDR3 sequences detected, 21% appear once; the ten largest clones hold roughly an eighth. The source of this sequence is a female donor with Graves disease. The input for sequencing was peripheral blood mononuclear cells (PBMCs), taken when the disease was refractory, from a patient treated with antithyroid drugs. The chain uses TRBV29-1 and TRBJ1-6, with D possibly matching TRBD1 (5 bases). The CDR3, as DNA: TGCAGCGTCCGGGCAGGGATGAATTCACCCCTCCACTTT. Translation gives CSVRAGMNSPLHF. The variable domain in full, with the rest retrieved from reference TRBV29-1 and TRBJ1-6, is SAVISQKPSRDICQRGTSLTIQCQVDSQVTMMFWYRQQPGQSLTLIATANQGSEATYESGFVIDKFPISRPNLTFSTLTVSNMSPEDSSIYLCSVRAGMNSPLHFGNGTRLTVT.